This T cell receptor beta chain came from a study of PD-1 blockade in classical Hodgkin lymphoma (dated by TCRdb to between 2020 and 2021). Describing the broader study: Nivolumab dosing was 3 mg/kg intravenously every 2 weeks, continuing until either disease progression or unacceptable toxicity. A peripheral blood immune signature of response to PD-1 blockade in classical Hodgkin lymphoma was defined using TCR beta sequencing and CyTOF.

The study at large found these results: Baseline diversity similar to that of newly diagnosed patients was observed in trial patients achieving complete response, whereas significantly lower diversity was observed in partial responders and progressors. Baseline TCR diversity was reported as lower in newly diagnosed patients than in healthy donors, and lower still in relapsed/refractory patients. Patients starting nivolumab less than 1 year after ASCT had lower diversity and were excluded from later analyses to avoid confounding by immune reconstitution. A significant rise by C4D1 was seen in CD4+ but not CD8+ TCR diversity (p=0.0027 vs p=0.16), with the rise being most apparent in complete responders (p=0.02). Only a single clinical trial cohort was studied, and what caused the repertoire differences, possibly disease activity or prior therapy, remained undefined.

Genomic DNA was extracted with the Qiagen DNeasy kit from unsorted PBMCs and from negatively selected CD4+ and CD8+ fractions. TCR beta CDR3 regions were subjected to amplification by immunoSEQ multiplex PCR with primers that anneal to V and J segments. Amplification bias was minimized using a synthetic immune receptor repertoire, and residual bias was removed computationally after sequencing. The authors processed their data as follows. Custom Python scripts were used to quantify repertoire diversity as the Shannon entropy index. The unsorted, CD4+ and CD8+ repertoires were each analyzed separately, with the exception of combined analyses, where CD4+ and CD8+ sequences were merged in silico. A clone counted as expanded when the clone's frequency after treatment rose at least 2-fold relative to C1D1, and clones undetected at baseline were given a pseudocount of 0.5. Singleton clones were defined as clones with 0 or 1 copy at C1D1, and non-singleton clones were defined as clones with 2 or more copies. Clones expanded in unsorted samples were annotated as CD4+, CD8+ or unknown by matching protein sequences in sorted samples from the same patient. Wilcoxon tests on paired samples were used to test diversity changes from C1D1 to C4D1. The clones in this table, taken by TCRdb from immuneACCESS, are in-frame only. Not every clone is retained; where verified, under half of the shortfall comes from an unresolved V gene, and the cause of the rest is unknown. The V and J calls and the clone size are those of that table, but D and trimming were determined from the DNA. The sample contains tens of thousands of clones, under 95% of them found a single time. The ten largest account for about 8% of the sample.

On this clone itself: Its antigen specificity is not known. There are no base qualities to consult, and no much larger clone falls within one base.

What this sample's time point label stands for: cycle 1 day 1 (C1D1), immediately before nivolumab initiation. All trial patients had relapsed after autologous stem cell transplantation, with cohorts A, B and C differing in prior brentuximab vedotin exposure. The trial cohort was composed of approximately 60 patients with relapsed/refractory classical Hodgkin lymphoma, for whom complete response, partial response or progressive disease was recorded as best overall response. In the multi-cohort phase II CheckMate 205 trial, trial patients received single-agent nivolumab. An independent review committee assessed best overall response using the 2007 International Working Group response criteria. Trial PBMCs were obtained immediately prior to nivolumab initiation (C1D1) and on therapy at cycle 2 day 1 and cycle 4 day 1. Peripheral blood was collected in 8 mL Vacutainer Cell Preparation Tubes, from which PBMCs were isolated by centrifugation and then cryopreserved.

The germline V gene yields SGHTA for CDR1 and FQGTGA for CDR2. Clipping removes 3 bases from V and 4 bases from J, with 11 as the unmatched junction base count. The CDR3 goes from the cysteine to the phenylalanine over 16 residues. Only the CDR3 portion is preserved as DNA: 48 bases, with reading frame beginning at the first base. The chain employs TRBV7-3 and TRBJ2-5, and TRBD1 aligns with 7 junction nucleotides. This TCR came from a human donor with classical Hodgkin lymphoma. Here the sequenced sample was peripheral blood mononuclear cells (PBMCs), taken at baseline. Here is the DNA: TGTGCCAGCAGCTTTTCTCGTGCACCAGGGGGAGAGACCCAGTACTTC. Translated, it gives CASSFSRAPGGETQYF.